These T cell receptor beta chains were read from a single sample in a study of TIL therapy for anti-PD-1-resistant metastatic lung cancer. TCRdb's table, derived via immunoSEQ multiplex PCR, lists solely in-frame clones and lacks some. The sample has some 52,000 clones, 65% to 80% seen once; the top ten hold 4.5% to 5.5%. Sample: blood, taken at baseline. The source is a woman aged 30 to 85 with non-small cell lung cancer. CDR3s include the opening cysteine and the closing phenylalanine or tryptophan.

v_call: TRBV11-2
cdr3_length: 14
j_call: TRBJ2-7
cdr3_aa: CASSSWDRRYEQYF

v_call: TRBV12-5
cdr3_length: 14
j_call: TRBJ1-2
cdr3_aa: CASGPGQGPYGYTF

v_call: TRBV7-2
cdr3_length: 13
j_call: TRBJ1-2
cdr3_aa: CASSSTGIDGYTF

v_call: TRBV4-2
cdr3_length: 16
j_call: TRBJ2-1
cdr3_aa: CASSQGMATGGQRQFF

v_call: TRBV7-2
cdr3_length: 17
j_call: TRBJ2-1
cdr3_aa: CASRIASLALGNNEQFF

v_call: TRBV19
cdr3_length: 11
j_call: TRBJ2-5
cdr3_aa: CASSQKETQYF

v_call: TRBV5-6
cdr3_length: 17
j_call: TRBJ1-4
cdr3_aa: CASSASLLGQGGEKLFF

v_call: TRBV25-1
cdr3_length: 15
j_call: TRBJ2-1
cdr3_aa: CASRGTSGSYNEQFF

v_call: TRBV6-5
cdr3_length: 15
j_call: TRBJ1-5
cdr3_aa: CASSLAAHSNQPQHF

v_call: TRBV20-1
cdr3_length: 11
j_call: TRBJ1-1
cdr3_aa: CSIQGNTEAFF

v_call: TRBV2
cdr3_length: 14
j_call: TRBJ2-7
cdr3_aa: CASSTGTSGHEQYF

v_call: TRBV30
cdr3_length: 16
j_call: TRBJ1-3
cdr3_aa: CAWSHRGEGSGNTIYF

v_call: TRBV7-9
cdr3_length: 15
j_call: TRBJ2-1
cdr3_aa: CASSLKGTGVNEQFF

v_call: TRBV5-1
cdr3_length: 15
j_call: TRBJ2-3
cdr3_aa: CASSPGVLGTDTQYF

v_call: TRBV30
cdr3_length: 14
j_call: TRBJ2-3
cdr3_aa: CAWRMERGRDTQYF

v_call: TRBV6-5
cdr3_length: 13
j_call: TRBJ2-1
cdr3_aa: CATLADSYNEQFF

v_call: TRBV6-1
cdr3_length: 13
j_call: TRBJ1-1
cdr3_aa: CASSPDTNTEAFF

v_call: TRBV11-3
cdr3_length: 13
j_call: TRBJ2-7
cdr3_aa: CASSFTGSYEQYF

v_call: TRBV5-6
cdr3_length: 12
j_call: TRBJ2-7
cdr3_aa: CASSGGVAEQYF

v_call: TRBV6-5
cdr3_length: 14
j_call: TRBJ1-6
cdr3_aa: CASSPDRGFSPLHF

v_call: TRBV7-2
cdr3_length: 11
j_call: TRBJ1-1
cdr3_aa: CASSFNSEAFF

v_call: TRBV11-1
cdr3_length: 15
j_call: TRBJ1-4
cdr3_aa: CASSYEAGAREKLFF

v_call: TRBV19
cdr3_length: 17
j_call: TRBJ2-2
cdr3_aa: CASSPRVSGAHTGELFF

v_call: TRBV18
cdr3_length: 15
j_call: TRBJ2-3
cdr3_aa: CASSPGTGGSDTQYF

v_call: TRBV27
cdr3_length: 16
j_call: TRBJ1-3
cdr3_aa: CASSRGGTETGNTIYF

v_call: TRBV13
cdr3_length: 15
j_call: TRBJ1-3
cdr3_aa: CASSTDRASGNTIYF

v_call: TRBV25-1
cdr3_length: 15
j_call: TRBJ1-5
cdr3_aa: CASSEFGDINQPQHF

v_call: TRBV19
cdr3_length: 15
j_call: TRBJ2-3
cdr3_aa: CASSIPGGPSDTQYF